In this sample, the clone carrying this T cell receptor beta chain turned up a few times. Antigen: not known. The data were taken from a study of response to subunit inactivated influenza vaccine. Study results and limitations: The study's authors posited that every seasonal influenza vaccination enlists few new T cells.

From the RT-PCR reads, TCRdb called clonotypes with MiXCR, one entry per CDR3 protein. The repertoire holds under 800,000 distinct CDR3 sequences, with approximately 15% as singletons. Germline-derived CDR1 and CDR2 are SNHLY and FYNNEI. With V trimmed by 3 bases and J by 5 bases, 4 bases remained unmatched. The CDR3 covers 13 residues. The sample consisted of PBMCs from blood, taken approximately 15 days before vaccination. V usage is TRBV2 and J usage is TRBJ2-7; 7 bases align to TRBD1. This sequence was found in a man in his fifties or sixties who received an inactivated influenza vaccine. As DNA, the CDR3 is TGTGCCAGCAGTGACACAGGGGACCACGAGCAGTACTTC. Residues: CASSDTGDHEQYF.